This T cell receptor (beta chain) was recovered during a study of Ad26.COV2.S vaccination and SARS-CoV-2 variants. On the study more broadly: Donor was in the COV1001 Ad26.COV2.S trial arm. Study-wide results and caveats: Substantial post-vaccination breadth of spike-specific CD8+ and CD4+ T cell responses was reported.

The germline V and J ends were trimmed by 7 bases and 4 bases, with 14 bases remaining between them. Germline CDR1 SNHLY, CDR2 FYNNEI. The CDR3 is 14 amino acids. Sequencing was performed with immunoSEQ multiplex PCR; in TCRdb, only in-frame clones are kept and a portion is missing. The repertoire has roughly 380,000 clones, 80% to 90% of them found once; the top ten carry roughly 3.5%. Regarding treatment: 15 to 20 received Ad26.COV2.S at low or high dose, single or two shots; 5 received placebo; per-sample allocation not given. The investigators took samples on day 63 after the first vaccine or placebo injection. Remarks on this clone: Its matching antigen is unknown.

This chain connects TRBV2 to TRBJ2-1; D unclear. The source is a person aged 18-60 years who received the Ad26.COV2.S COVID-19 vaccine or a placebo. The sample in question was peripheral blood, obtained in a trial of Ad26.COV2.S vaccine versus placebo. CDR3 DNA: TGTGCCAGCACCGCCGCATCCACTTACAATGAGCAGTTCTTC. The encoded protein is CASTAASTYNEQFF.